This T cell receptor beta chain was sequenced in a study of beta chain features in type 1 diabetes. The study reverse transcribed the entire isolated RNA, so it sequenced expressed TCRB transcripts. The method was immunoSEQ multiplex PCR; TCRdb's version includes in-frame clones alone and lacks a portion of them. The data show 400,000 to 600,000 clones, with approximately 30% seen just once and around 0.065% held by the top ten. There are 16 residues in the CDR3. Germline CDR1 is SGHRS and CDR2 is YFSETQ. Trimming at V came to 3 bases and at J to 7 bases, leaving 8 bases not matched to a gene. The rearrangement uses TRBV5-1 and TRBJ2-1; 12 nucleotides agree with TRBD2. The sequenced sample was naive CD4+ T cells from blood. The sequence was obtained from a young man in good health. The CDR3 DNA reads TGCGCCAGCAGCTCAACAACTAGCGGGAGGTTTAATGAGCAGTTCTTC. Its protein product is CASSSTTSGRFNEQFF.